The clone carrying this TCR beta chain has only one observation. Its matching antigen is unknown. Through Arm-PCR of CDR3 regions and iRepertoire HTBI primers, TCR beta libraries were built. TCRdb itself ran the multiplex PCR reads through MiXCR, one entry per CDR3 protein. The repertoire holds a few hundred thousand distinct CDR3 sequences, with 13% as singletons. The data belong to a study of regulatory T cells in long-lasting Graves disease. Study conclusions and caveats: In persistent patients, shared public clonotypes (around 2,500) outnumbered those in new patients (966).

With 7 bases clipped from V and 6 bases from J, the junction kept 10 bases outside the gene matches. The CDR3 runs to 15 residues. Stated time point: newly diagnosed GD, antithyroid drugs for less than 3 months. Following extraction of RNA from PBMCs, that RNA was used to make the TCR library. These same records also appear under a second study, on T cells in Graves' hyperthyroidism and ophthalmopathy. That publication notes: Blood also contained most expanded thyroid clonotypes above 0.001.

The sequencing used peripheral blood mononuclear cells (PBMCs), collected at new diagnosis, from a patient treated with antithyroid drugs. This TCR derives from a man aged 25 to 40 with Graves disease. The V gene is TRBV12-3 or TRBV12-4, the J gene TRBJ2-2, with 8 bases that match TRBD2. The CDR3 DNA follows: TGTGCCAGCATCAAGGTGGCTAGCGGGCCCGGGGAGCTGTTTTTT. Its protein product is CASIKVASGPGELFF.